This T cell receptor beta chain was captured by sequencing in a study of cytomegalovirus exposure and HLA in healthy donors. PCR employed 60 Vbeta and 13 Jbeta primers. Generated by immunoSEQ multiplex PCR, the TCRdb table keeps only in-frame clones and is missing some. The table shows some 150,000 clones, with more than 75% occurring only once. The study, taken as a whole, reports: In an earlier analysis, about 87% or about 30%: the productive usage of most TCR beta V segments. Rarity marked most TCR sequences, yet some public TCRs occurred in many donors. Researchers had no immune exposure information except CMV serostatus available.

CDR1 is ENHRY and CDR2 is SYGVKD in the germline V gene. The V end lost 0 bases, the J end lost 7 bases, and 12 bases lay between the germline ends. This CDR3 comprises 14 residues. Regarding donors, all were healthy bone marrow donors. Turning to this clone: Antigen unknown.

The TCR comes from a man between 18 and 35 years old in good health and CMV-seropositive. The specimen sequenced was PBMCs. This chain connects TRBV10-3 to TRBJ1-2, with a tentative D call TRBD1 (5 bases). The DNA for the CDR3 is TGTGCCATCAGTGAGTCGAACGCGGGGGTTGGCTACACCTTC. Protein product: CAISESNAGVGYTF.